This T cell receptor beta chain is from a study of CD8 T cells in ankylosing spondylitis. Regarding the study as a whole: Reports say disease-linked clones showed up significantly more in matched ankylosing spondylitis synovial fluid. Previous work reported some of these motif variants in the synovial fluid and blood of reactive arthritis.

Per the germline V gene, CDR1 is MNHEY and CDR2 is SMNVEV (reference sequence). There are 15 residues in the CDR3. After removal of 5 bases from V and 6 bases from J, the junction contained 11 bases not matched to a gene. This clonotype occurred many times. Its antigen is not identified. TCRdb independently ran MiXCR on the 5' RACE reads; one entry per CDR3 protein. The sample has about 31,000 distinct CDR3 sequences, roughly 7.9% seen once. The chain uses TRBV27 and TRBJ2-7; 9 nucleotides line up with TRBD2. This sequence was found in a male donor with ankylosing spondylitis or in good health (not recorded which). Material for sequencing was blood, either unsorted or a sorted T cell fraction (not recorded which). Written as DNA, the CDR3 is TGTGCCAGCAGTCGAGCGAGCGGGAGGCTCGGCGAGCAGTACTTC. It encodes CASSRASGRLGEQYF.